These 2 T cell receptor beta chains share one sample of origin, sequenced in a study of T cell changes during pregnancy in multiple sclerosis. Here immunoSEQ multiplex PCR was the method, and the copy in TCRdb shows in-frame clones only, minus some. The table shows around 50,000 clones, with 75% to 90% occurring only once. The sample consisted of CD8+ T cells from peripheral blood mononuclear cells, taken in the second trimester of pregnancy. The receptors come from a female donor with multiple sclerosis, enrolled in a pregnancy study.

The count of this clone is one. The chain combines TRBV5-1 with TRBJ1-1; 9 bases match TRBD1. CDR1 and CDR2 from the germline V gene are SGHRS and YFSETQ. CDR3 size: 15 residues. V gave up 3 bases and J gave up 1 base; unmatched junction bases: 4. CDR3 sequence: CASSSRQGENTEAFF. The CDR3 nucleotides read TGCGCCAGCAGCTCGAGACAGGGGGAGAACACTGAAGCTTTCTTT.

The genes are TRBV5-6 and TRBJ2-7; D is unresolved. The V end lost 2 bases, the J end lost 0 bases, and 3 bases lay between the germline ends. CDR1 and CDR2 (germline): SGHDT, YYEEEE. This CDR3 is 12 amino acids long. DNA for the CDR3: TGTGCCAGCAGCTTCATCTCCTACGAGCAGTACTTC. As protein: CASSFISYEQYF.